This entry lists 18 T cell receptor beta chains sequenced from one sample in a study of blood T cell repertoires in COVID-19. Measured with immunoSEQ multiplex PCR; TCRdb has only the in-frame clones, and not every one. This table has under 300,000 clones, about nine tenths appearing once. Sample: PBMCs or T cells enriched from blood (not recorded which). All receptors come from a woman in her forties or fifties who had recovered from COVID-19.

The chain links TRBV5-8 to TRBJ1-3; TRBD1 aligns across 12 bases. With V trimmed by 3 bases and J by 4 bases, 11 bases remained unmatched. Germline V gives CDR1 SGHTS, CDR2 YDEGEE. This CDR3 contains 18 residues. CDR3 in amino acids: CASSSGPGTGGKGNTIYF. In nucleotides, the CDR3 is TGTGCCAGCAGCTCCGGGCCCGGGACAGGGGGCAAAGGAAACACCATATATTTT.

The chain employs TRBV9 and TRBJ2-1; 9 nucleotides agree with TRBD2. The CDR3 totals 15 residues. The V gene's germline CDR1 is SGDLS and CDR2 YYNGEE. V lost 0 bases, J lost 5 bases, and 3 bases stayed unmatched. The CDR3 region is CASSVELAGNNEQFF. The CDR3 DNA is TGTGCCAGCAGCGTAGAACTAGCGGGTAACAATGAGCAGTTCTTC. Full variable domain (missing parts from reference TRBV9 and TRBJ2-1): DSGVTQTPKHLITATGQRVTLRCSPRSGDLSVYWYQQSLDQGLQFLIQYYNGEERAKGNILERFSAQQFPDLHSELNLSSLELGDSALYFCASSVELAGNNEQFFGPGTRLTVL.

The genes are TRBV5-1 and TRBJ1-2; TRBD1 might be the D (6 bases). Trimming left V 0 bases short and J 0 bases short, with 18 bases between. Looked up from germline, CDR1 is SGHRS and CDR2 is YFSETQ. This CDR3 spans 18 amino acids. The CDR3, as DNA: TGCGCCAGCAGCTTGGGGGACATTCGGACCACATCTAACTATGGCTACACCTTC. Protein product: CASSLGDIRTTSNYGYTF.

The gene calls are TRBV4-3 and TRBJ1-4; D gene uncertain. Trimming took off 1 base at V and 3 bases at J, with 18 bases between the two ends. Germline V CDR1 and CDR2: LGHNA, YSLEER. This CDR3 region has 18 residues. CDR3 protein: CASSQGAGSARANEKLFF. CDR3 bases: TGCGCCAGCAGCCAAGGCGCCGGATCTGCGCGGGCTAATGAAAAACTGTTTTTT.

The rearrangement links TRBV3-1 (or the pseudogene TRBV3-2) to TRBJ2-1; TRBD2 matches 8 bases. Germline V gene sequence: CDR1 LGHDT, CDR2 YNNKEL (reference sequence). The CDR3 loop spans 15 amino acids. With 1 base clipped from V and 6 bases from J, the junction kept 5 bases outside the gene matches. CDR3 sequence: CASSQVLAAPNEQFF. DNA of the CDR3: TGTGCCAGCAGCCAAGTACTAGCGGCCCCCAATGAGCAGTTCTTC.

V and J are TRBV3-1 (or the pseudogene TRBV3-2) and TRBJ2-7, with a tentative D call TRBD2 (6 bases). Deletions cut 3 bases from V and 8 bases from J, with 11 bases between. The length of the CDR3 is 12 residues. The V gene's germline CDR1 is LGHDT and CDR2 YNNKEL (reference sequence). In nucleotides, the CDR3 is TGTGCCAGCAGCCACGGGAGTGGGAAGCAGTACTTC. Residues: CASSHGSGKQYF.

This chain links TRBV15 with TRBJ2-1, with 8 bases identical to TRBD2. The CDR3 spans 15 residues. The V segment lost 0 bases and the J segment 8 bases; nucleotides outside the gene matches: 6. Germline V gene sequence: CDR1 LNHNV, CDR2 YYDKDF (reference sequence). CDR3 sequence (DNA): TGTGCCACCAGCAGAGATGGACTAGCCGCTGATGAGCAGTTCTTC. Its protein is CATSRDGLAADEQFF.

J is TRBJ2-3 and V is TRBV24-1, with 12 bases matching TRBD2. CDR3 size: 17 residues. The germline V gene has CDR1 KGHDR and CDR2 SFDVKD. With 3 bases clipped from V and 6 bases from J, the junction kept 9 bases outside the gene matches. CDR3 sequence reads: CATSDPKLAGGPDTQYF. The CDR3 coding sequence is TGTGCCACCAGTGATCCCAAGCTAGCGGGAGGGCCCGATACGCAGTATTTT.

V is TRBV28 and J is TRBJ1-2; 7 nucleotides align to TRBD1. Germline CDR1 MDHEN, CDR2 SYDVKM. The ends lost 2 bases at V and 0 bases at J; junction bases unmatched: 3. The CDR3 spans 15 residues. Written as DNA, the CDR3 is TGTGCCAGCAGTTTAGCCGGGACAGCTAACTATGGCTACACCTTC. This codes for CASSLAGTANYGYTF.

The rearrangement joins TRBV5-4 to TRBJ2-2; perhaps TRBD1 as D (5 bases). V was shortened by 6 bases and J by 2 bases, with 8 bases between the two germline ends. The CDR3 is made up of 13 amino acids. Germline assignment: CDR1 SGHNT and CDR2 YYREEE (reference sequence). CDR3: CASTWGNTGELFF. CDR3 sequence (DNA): TGTGCCAGCACCTGGGGCAACACCGGGGAGCTGTTTTTT.

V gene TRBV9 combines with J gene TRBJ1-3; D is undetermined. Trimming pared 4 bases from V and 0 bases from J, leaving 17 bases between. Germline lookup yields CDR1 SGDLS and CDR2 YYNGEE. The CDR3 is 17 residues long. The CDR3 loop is CASSPGRQKYSGNTIYF. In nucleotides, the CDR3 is TGTGCCAGCAGCCCGGGGAGGCAGAAATACTCTGGAAACACCATATATTTT.

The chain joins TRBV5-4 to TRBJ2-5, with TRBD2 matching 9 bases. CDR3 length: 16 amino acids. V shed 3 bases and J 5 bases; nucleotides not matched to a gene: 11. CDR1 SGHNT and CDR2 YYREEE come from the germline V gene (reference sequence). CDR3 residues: CASSSVWAGGEETQYF. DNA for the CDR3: TGTGCCAGCAGCTCGGTCTGGGCGGGAGGGGAGGAGACCCAGTACTTC.

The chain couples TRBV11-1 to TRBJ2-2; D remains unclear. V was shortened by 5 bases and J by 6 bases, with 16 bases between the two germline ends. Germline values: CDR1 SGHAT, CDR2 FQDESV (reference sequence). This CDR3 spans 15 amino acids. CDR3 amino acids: CASSPALIGAGELFF. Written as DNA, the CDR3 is TGTGCCAGCAGCCCCGCCTTAATAGGAGCCGGGGAGCTGTTTTTT.

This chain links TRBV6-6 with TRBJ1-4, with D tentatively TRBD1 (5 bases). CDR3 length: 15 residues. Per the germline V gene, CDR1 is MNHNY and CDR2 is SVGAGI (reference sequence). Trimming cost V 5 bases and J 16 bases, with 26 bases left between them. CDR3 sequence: CASSRGRGTDNTAFF. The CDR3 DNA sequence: TGTGCCAGCAGTCGGGGCCGAGGCACGGACAATACCGCGTTTTTT.

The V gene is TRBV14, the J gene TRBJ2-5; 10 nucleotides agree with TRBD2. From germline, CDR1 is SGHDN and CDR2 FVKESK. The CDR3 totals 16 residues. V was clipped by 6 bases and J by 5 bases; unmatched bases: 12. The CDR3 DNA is TGTGCCAGCAGTCCGCCGGAGAGTAGCGGGAGGGAGACCCAGTACTTC. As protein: CASSPPESSGRETQYF.

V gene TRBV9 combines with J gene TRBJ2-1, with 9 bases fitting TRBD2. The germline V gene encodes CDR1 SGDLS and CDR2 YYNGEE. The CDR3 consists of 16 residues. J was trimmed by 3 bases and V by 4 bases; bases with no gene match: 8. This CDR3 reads CASSSPAGGIYNEQFF. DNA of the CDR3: TGTGCCAGCAGCTCCCCGGCGGGAGGGATCTACAATGAGCAGTTCTTC.

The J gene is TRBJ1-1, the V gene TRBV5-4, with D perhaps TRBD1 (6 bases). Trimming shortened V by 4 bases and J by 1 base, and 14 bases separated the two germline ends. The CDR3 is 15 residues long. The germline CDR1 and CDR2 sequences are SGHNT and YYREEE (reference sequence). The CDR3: CASSPRTERNTEAFF. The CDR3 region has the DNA TGTGCCAGCAGCCCGAGGACAGAAAGGAACACTGAAGCTTTCTTT.

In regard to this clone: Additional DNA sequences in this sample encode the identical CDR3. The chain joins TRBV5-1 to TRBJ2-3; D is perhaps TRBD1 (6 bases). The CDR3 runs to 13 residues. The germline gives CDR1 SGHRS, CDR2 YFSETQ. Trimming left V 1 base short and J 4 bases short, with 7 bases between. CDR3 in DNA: TGCGCCAGCAGCTTGTGGGGGCCAGATACGCAGTATTTT. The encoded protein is CASSLWGPDTQYF. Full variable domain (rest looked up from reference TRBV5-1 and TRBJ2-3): KAGVTQTPRYLIKTRGQQVTLSCSPISGHRSVSWYQQTPGQGLQFLFEYFSETQRNKGNFPGRFSGRQFSNSRSEMNVSTLELGDSALYLCASSLWGPDTQYFGPGTRLTVL.